The rows below give T cell receptor beta chains drawn from one sample of a study of cytomegalovirus exposure and HLA in healthy donors. Clones were sequenced by immunoSEQ multiplex PCR, and TCRdb holds only the in-frame ones, with some missing. The repertoire consists of some 220,000 clones, with 70% to 90% occurring once and the leading ten covering 0.24%. Sequencing was carried out using PBMCs. The receptors were sampled from a girl aged 2 to 9 in good health and CMV-seronegative. Both conserved end residues are part of each CDR3. Fields, in order: D gene, V gene, J gene, clone size, CDR3 DNA, CDR3 protein. The D gene is left open where the match is weak. The size of a clone is reported for some rows only, either as once, few or many, or as a class for expanded clones.

D: -
V: TRBV9
J: TRBJ2-3
size: -
DNA: TGTGCCAGCAGCGTAGATTGGGGTGGGAGCGGGAGCACAGATACGCAGTATTTT
CDR3: CASSVDWGGSGSTDTQYF

D: TRBD2
V: TRBV2
J: TRBJ2-3
size: once
DNA: TGTGCCAGCAGCGGGACTAGTGGCACAGATACGCAGTATTTT
CDR3: CASSGTSGTDTQYF

D: -
V: TRBV5-1
J: TRBJ2-2
size: -
DNA: TGCGCCAGCAGCTTGCGGGGAGCGAACACCGGGGAGCTGTTTTTT
CDR3: CASSLRGANTGELFF

D: -
V: TRBV9
J: TRBJ2-2
size: once
DNA: TGTGCCAGCAGCGTAGCGGGAGCCCCGAACACCGGGGAGCTGTTTTTT
CDR3: CASSVAGAPNTGELFF

D: TRBD1
V: TRBV7-3
J: TRBJ2-1
size: -
DNA: TGTGCCAGCAGTAGCGACAGGGGGCGCCACAATGAGCAGTTCTTC
CDR3: CASSSDRGRHNEQFF

D: -
V: TRBV7-2
J: TRBJ2-1
size: few
DNA: TGTGCCAGCAGCCCCCCCAGGAGGGATACGGAGCAGTTCTTC
CDR3: CASSPPRRDTEQFF

D: -
V: TRBV6-1
J: TRBJ2-7
size: -
DNA: TGTGCCAGCAGAGTTAGCGTGACTTCCTACGAGCAGTACTTC
CDR3: CASRVSVTSYEQYF

D: TRBD1
V: TRBV2
J: TRBJ2-5
size: once
DNA: TGTGCCAGCCGGGACAGGCCCATCCAAGAGACCCAGTACTTC
CDR3: CASRDRPIQETQYF

D: -
V: TRBV30
J: TRBJ2-2
size: once
DNA: TGTGCCTGGACCAAAAGGGGGCTAGTGGGGGGTGCCGGCGGGGAGCTGTTTTTT
CDR3: CAWTKRGLVGGAGGELFF

D: TRBD1
V: TRBV27
J: TRBJ2-7
size: -
DNA: TGTGCCAGCAGTTCCTCCGGGACAGTCACCTACGAGCAGTACTTC
CDR3: CASSSSGTVTYEQYF

D: TRBD1
V: TRBV28
J: TRBJ1-1
size: -
DNA: TGTGCCAGCGACAGGGGCATGAACACTGAAGCTTTCTTT
CDR3: CASDRGMNTEAFF

D: TRBD1
V: TRBV9
J: TRBJ2-2
size: -
DNA: TGTGCCAGCAGCGGCCTAGGACAGGGTAACACCGGGGAGCTGTTTTTT
CDR3: CASSGLGQGNTGELFF

D: -
V: TRBV6-5
J: TRBJ2-1
size: -
DNA: TGTGCCAGCAGTTTTGACTGGATGAGCTCCTACAATGAGCAGTTCTTC
CDR3: CASSFDWMSSYNEQFF

D: -
V: TRBV9
J: TRBJ2-7
size: -
DNA: TGTGCCAGCAGCCCAGGCGGGAATAGCCAGGAGCAGTACTTC
CDR3: CASSPGGNSQEQYF

D: -
V: TRBV10-2
J: TRBJ2-7
size: -
DNA: TGCGCCAGCAGTCCCGGGACTGGGGCTTCCTACGAGCAGTACTTC
CDR3: CASSPGTGASYEQYF

D: -
V: TRBV7-9
J: TRBJ2-3
size: -
DNA: TGTGCCAGCAAGGGGGGGGCGCAAGGCACAGATACGCAGTATTTT
CDR3: CASKGGAQGTDTQYF